This TCR beta chain was found in a study of Japanese encephalitis immunity and Zika vaccine responses (dated by TCRdb to about 2021). In the study overall: Each included participant got alum-adjuvanted ZPIV three times, at weeks 0, 4 and 28, with every dose being 5.0 ug. Twelve participants were given two doses of JEV vaccine (IXIARO) 28 days apart, two to three months before the first ZPIV dose. TCR repertoires from three flavivirus-naive individuals were also analyzed at weeks 2, 6 and 52 after the start of ZPIV vaccination. The stimulations used peptide pools from ZIKV structural proteins divided into flavivirus-conserved and non-conserved sets, or JEV or YFV peptides that matched the pre-vaccination. The study tested whether CD4 T cell responses to the Zika vaccine were shaped by prior Japanese encephalitis virus (JEV) or yellow fever virus (YFV) vaccination. Before ZPIV, 11 to 13 participants got a single dose of YFV vaccine (YF-VAX), while some 10 participants were flavivirus-naive. A handful of representative participants from each pre-vaccination group were selected for TCR sequencing, using samples from week 0 (after pre-vaccination and before ZPIV) and week 52. ZIKV peptides were 15-mers overlapping by 11 residues, selected for NetMHCpan/NetMHCII-predicted epitopes with affinity below 50 nM.

PBMCs were labeled with CellTrace CFSE and cultured for 6 to 7 days in RPMI with approximately 8.6% human serum plus peptide pools at around 0.9 ug/mL each. The enrolled adults were healthy, and microneutralization screening showed them to be seronegative for ZIKV, JEV, YFV, DENV and WNV. The samples were taken from a phase 1, double-blinded, randomized, placebo-controlled trial testing an alum-adjuvanted Zika purified-inactivated virus (ZPIV) vaccine. Peripheral blood mononuclear cells were isolated using a standard procedure and kept frozen in liquid nitrogen until needed. Broad study findings and their caveats: After ZPIV, a significant decrease in repertoire richness of CD4 T cells responding to conserved ZIKV epitopes was observed in JEV-pre-vaccinated donors. Samples clustered by participant with no similarity between individuals, suggesting no public TCRs were detected. Only a few individuals showed CD8 T cell responses to ZIKV peptide pools, and those responses were very low in magnitude. Compared with YFV-pre-vaccinated donors, JEV-pre-vaccinated donors had higher repertoire similarity across time-points and stimulations, indicating that more clonotypes were common to ZIKV and JEV stimulation. The analysis was restricted to a subset of trial participants with three doses and adequate samples, and the entire vaccinated cohort was not analyzed. Because there were not enough samples, the peptide pools could not be deconvoluted, which meant the specific peptides behind the cross-reactive responses went unidentified.

Taking its sample share into account, this clonotype is large (0.1 to 1%). Per-base quality was not reported, and no clone a single base away is much larger than it. V is shortened by 0 bases, J by 7 bases, and the region joining them spans 7 bases. The CDR3 runs 12 residues from the cysteine to the phenylalanine. Left in the record is the CDR3 DNA by itself, 36 bases read in frame from the first base. From the germline V gene, CDR1 is LGHNA and CDR2 is YSLEER. Receptors were amplified or captured by 5' RACE. TCRbeta libraries were pooled in proportion to their sorted cell numbers before sequencing. Total RNA was extracted from the sorted cells with RNAzol RT, and cDNA was synthesized using an oligo(dT) primer and a template-switching oligo. Using Kapa HiFi, PCR amplified the TCRbeta V-CDR3-J region between a SMARTer oligo primer and a TCRbeta constant-region primer. A second PCR attached Illumina adaptors and sample-specific index barcodes, followed by HighPrep bead cleanup and Bioanalyzer confirmation of a band of roughly 650 bp. The libraries were sequenced on an Illumina MiSeq using 2x151 bp paired-end reads. The study's own analysis went as follows. An in-house Java program demultiplexed the reads, and MiXCR assigned TCRbeta annotations and counted clonotypes. Repertoire overlap was measured with Morisita-Horn indices from the R package vegan, along with UPGMA clustering and Circos plots of recurring clonotypes. Shannon diversity and richness were normalized to the maximum possible value based on input cell numbers, so that values between 0 and 1 were obtained. CDR3beta sequences were aligned with MUSCLE, distances were computed with SeqinR, and multidimensional scaling was plotted in R. In TCRdb, the public reads were trimmed at Q25 with fastp and aligned with MiXCR, with productive beta chains retained. Each CDR3 protein gets just one entry, which takes the most common genes and DNA from the rows behind it. Clone size and V and J calls follow TCRdb, not the original study. The sample table records about 160 distinct CDR3 sequences; under 13% of these occur just once. The top ten clones comprise about 32% of the sample.

Recombination joined TRBV4-3 with TRBJ2-7, and the D gene may be TRBD2, 5 bases matching. The sequence came from an adult man who received an inactivated Zika virus vaccine. The material was antigen-activated CD8+ T cells from blood, cultured, obtained during a Zika inactivated vaccine study. The CDR3 region has the sequence CASSQDSGEQYF. The DNA sequence is as follows: TGCGCCAGCAGCCAAGATTCGGGAGAGCAGTACTTC.